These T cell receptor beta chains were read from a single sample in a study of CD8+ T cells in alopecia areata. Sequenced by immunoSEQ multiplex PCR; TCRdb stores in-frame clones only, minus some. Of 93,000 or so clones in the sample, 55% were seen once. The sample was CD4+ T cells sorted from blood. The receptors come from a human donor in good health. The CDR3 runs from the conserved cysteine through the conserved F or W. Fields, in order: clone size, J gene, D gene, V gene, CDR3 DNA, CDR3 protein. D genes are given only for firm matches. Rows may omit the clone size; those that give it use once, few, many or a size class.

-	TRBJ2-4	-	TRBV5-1	TGCGCCAGCAGCTTGGGACACCCAAACATTCAGTACTTC	CASSLGHPNIQYF
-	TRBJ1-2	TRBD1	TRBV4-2	TGTGCCAGCAGCCAAAGGACAGGAGCTAACTATGGCTACACCTTC	CASSQRTGANYGYTF
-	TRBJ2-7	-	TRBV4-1	TGCGCCAGCAGCCAAGATAATCCTAGCGCTAGCTCCTACGAGCAGTACTTC	CASSQDNPSASSYEQYF
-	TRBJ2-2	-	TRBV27	TGTGCCAGCAGTTTAATCCCCGGGGAGCTGTTTTTT	CASSLIPGELFF
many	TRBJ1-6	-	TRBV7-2	TGTGCCATCAGTAGAGATCCCCAAACCCTCCACTTT	CAISRDPQTLHF
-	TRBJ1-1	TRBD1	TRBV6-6	TGTGCCAGCACCCAGGGGGCGAACACTGAAGCTTTCTTT	CASTQGANTEAFF
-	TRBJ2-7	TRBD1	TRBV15	TGTGCCACCAGCAGAGAGGGACAGGGGGGAGACGAGCAGTACTTC	CATSREGQGGDEQYF
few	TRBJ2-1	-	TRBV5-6	TGTGCCAGCAGCTTGGCCAAGCGAGAGTTCTTC	CASSLAKREFF
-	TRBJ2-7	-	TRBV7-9	TGTGCCAGCAGCTTATTTCCGACCGCCGCAGTTCTGTACTTC	CASSLFPTAAVLYF
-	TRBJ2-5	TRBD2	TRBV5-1	TGCGCCAGCAGCTTGGGACTAGCGAGAGAGACCCAGTACTTC	CASSLGLARETQYF
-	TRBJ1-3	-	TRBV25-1	TGTGCCAGCAGTGAATTCGTTGGAAACACCATATATTTT	CASSEFVGNTIYF
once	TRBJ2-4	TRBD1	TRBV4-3	TGCGCCAGCAGCCAAGATTTTGGGGGACAGGGGAACATTCAGTACTTC	CASSQDFGGQGNIQYF
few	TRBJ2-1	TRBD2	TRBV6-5	TGTGCCAGCAGTTACAGCGGGGCCTACAATGAGCAGTTCTTC	CASSYSGAYNEQFF
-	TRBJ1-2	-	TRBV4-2	TGTGCCAGCAGCTTAGGATCGGGGGGCTTATATGGCTACACCTTC	CASSLGSGGLYGYTF
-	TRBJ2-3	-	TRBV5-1	TGCGCCAGCAAAACCACTAGCACAGATACGCAGTATTTT	CASKTTSTDTQYF
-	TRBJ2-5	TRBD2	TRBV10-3	TGTGCCACTAGCGGGGGGGACGAGACCCAGTACTTC	CATSGGDETQYF
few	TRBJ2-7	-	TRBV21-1	TGTGCCAGCAGCAAAGCCAGGGGAAGAAACCCCCGAGTGGGCTACGAGCAGTACTTC	CASSKARGRNPRVGYEQYF
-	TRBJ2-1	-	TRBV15	TGTGCCACCAGCAGTAGAGGGTACAATGAGCAGTTCTTC	CATSSRGYNEQFF
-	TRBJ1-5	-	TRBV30	TGTGCCTGGAGGGACCAGGGTAATAGCAATCAGCCCCAGCATTTT	CAWRDQGNSNQPQHF
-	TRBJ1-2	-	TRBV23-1	TGCGCCAGCAGTTCGGGACGGCCTACCCCTAACTATGGCTACACCTTC	CASSSGRPTPNYGYTF
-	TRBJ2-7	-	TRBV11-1	TGTGCCAGCAGCTTGCCAGGGATCCACGAGCAGTACTTC	CASSLPGIHEQYF
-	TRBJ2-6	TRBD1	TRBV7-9	TGTGCCAGCAGCAGTAAGACAGGGGGCGCTGGGGCCAACGTCCTGACTTTC	CASSSKTGGAGANVLTF
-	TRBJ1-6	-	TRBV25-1	TGTGCCAGCAGTGAGCCGGGGCCCAATTCACCCCTCCACTTT	CASSEPGPNSPLHF
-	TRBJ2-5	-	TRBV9	TGTGCCAGCAGCACCGGGCTGGCGGAGACCCAGTACTTC	CASSTGLAETQYF
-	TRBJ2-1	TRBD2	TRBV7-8	TGTGCCAGCAGCCCCCGGACTAGCGGGGGTGCGAATGAGCAGTTCTTC	CASSPRTSGGANEQFF
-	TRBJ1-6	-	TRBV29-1	TGCAGCGTGCGGGGAGGCTCTTCGAATTCACCCCTCCACTTT	CSVRGGSSNSPLHF
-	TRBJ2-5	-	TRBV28	TGTGCCAGCAGTCCTCTCTTTGGGGACAAGTACCAAGAGACCCAGTACTTC	CASSPLFGDKYQETQYF
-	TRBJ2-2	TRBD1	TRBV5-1	TGCGCCAGCAGCTTGAGGGGACAGGCGAACACCGGGGAGCTGTTTTTT	CASSLRGQANTGELFF
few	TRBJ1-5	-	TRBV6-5	TGTGCCAGCAGTTACGAGGCGGGGATTGGCCAGCCCCAGCATTTT	CASSYEAGIGQPQHF
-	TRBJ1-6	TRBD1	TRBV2	TGTGCCAGCAGTCAGGGGGTCGGTAATTCACCCCTCCACTTT	CASSQGVGNSPLHF
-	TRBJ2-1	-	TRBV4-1	TGCGCCAGCAGCCAGGAGGCAGTCCCCAACAATGAGCAGTTCTTC	CASSQEAVPNNEQFF
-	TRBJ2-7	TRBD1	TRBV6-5	TGTGCCAGCAAGGGACAGGCCTACGAGCAGTACTTC	CASKGQAYEQYF
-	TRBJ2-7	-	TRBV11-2	TGTGCCAGCAGCTTAGGGGCTAGTGTCGAGCAGTACTTC	CASSLGASVEQYF
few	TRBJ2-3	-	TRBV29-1	TGCAGCGTTGAAAAGGCCACAGATACGCAGTATTTT	CSVEKATDTQYF
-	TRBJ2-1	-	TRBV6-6	TGTGCCAGCAGTTACTCGATGCTAGCTGTAGAGCAGTTCTTC	CASSYSMLAVEQFF
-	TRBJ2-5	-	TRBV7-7	TGTGCTAGCAGCTTAGGCGCAGAAGAGACCCAGTACTTC	CASSLGAEETQYF
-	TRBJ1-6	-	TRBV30	TGTGCGGGGCGTACAGGACTTAATTCACCCCTCCACTTT	CAGRTGLNSPLHF
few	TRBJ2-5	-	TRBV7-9	TGTGCCAGCAGTGCCATCAGGGGGGAAGAAGAGACCCAGTACTTC	CASSAIRGEEETQYF
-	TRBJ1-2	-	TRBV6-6	TGTGCCAGCAGCCGAAACAGGGTGGGCTATGGCTACACCTTC	CASSRNRVGYGYTF
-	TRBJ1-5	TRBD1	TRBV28	TGTGCCAGCAGTCCGGGACAGGGGAGCAGTCAGCCCCAGCATTTT	CASSPGQGSSQPQHF
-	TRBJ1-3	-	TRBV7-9	TGTGCCAGCAGCTTACCAGGAAACACCATATATTTT	CASSLPGNTIYF